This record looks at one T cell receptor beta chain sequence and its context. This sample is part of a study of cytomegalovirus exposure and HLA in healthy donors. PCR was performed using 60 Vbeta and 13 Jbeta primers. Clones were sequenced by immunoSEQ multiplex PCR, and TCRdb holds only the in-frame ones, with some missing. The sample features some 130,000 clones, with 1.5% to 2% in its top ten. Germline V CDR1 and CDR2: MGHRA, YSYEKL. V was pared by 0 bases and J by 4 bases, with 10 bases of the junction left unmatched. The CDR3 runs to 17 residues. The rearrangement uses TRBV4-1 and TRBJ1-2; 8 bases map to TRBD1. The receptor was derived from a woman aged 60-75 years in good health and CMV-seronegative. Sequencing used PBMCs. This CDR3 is CASSQEGAWTGPYGYTF. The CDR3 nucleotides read TGCGCCAGCAGCCAAGAGGGCGCTTGGACAGGGCCCTATGGCTACACCTTC.